One and the same sample provided the 21 T cell receptor beta chains below, sequenced in a study of cytomegalovirus exposure and HLA in healthy donors (TCRdb year 2017). Library method: the immunoSEQ multiplex PCR assay. For the multiplex PCR, a mixture combining 60 forward primers for TCR Vbeta segments and 13 reverse primers for TCR Jbeta segments was used. Not all clones reach the TCRdb copy of this immuneACCESS table, which keeps in-frame sequences only. Checked studies attribute under half of the gap to unresolved V genes and leave the rest unexplained. Present in this sample are about 110,000 clones, roughly 80% of which were seen just once. The leading ten clones occupy roughly 2.5% of the sample. Sequencing was carried out using PBMCs. The receptor source for this set is a man aged 35 to 55 in good health and CMV-seronegative.

There are a few counts of this clone. The V gene is TRBV5-1, the J gene TRBJ1-2, with D unresolved. Germline V lookup: CDR1 SGHRS, CDR2 YFSETQ. The CDR3 runs to 13 residues. V gave up 0 bases and J gave up 2 bases, with 5 bases separating them. As DNA, the CDR3 is TGCGCCAGCAGCTTGGCCAGGAACTATGGCTACACCTTC. It codes for CASSLARNYGYTF.

The V gene is TRBV7-3, the J gene TRBJ1-1, with D possibly being TRBD1 (5 bases). This CDR3 has 14 amino acids. Germline values: CDR1 SGHTA, CDR2 FQGTGA. V lost 0 bases and J 5 bases, leaving 10 bases between the germline ends. CDR3: CASSLTGDWTEAFF. The CDR3 DNA reads TGTGCCAGCAGCTTAACAGGGGATTGGACTGAAGCTTTCTTT.

This chain links TRBV19 with TRBJ1-1, with D possibly matching TRBD1 (6 bases). Germline V lookup: CDR1 LNHDA, CDR2 SQIVND (reference sequence). The ends were cut back, 8 bases at V and 0 bases at J, with 10 bases in the middle. This CDR3 comprises 13 residues. CDR3 sequence reads: CASQDRLNTEAFF. The CDR3, as DNA: TGTGCCAGTCAGGACAGATTGAACACTGAAGCTTTCTTT.

In this sample, this clone turned up once. The gene calls are TRBV5-1 and TRBJ2-7, with 9 bases that match TRBD1. Trimming at V came to 2 bases and at J to 2 bases, leaving 2 bases not matched to a gene. The CDR3 sequence is 14 residues long. CDR1 and CDR2 from the germline V gene are SGHRS and YFSETQ. CDR3 protein: CASSFGTGTYEQYF. The CDR3 region has the DNA TGCGCCAGCAGCTTCGGGACAGGGACCTACGAGCAGTACTTC.

The chain employs TRBV7-8 and TRBJ1-2; possible D gene TRBD1, 6 bases. V lost 4 bases to trimming and J lost 1 base, with 22 bases between them. The germline gives CDR1 SGHVS, CDR2 FQNEAQ. The CDR3 is 18 amino acids. The CDR3 DNA reads as TGTGCCAGCAGCTCTCGACTGGGGGGGCACCGCCTTAACTATGGCTACACCTTC. It is translated as CASSSRLGGHRLNYGYTF.

V and J are TRBV7-9 and TRBJ1-5, with TRBD1 matching over 7 bases. Germline V gene data show CDR1 as SEHNR and CDR2 as FQNEAQ (reference sequence). The V segment lost 1 base and the J segment 6 bases; nucleotides outside the gene matches: 3. This CDR3 spans 14 amino acids. The CDR3 is CASSLGQGGQPQHF. CDR3 nucleotides: TGTGCCAGCAGCTTAGGACAGGGTGGTCAGCCCCAGCATTTT.

The chain employs TRBV19 and TRBJ1-5; tentatively, D is TRBD1 (6 bases). Trimming took 11 bases from V and 5 from J, leaving 16 bases between them. Germline V CDR1 and CDR2: LNHDA, SQIVND (reference sequence). This CDR3 is built from 13 residues. This chain's CDR3 is CAASGTLYQPQHF. CDR3 in DNA: TGTGCCGCCTCCGGGACATTATATCAGCCCCAGCATTTT.

The V and J genes are TRBV2 and TRBJ2-2; 7 bases line up with TRBD1. The CDR3 runs to 16 residues. Germline V gene data show CDR1 as SNHLY and CDR2 as FYNNEI. Trimming cost V 6 bases and J 1 base; bases outside gene matches: 8. CDR3 amino acids: CASRTDRALNTGELFF. CDR3 nucleotides: TGTGCCAGCAGAACTGACAGGGCACTGAACACCGGGGAGCTGTTTTTT. The variable domain in full, completed from reference TRBV2 and TRBJ2-2, reads EPEVTQTPSHQVTQMGQEVILRCVPISNHLYFYWYRQILGQKVEFLVSFYNNEISEKSEIFDDQFSVERPDGSNFTLKIRSTKLEDSAMYFCASRTDRALNTGELFFGEGSRLTVL.

The chain carries TRBV7-9 and TRBJ1-2; a possible D gene is TRBD1 (5 bases). Germline V gene sequence: CDR1 SEHNR, CDR2 FQNEAQ (reference sequence). The CDR3 runs 19 residues. Trimming took 3 bases from V and 3 from J, leaving 26 bases between them. The CDR3 loop reads CASSFPQNPSREKDYGYTF. Written as DNA, the CDR3 is TGTGCCAGCAGCTTCCCCCAAAACCCGTCCAGGGAAAAAGACTATGGCTACACCTTC.

The V gene is TRBV5-1, the J gene TRBJ2-2; 7 nucleotides agree with TRBD1. V shed 0 bases, J shed 1 base, and the junction held 0 bases outside the gene matches. The CDR3 is 15 residues long. Germline CDR1 is SGHRS and CDR2 is YFSETQ. The CDR3 sequence: CASSLGTGNTGELFF. The CDR3 DNA is TGCGCCAGCAGCTTGGGGACAGGGAACACCGGGGAGCTGTTTTTT.

The chain employs TRBV7-9 and TRBJ1-1, with D maybe TRBD1 (5 bases). The CDR3 runs to 14 residues. Looked up from germline, CDR1 is SEHNR and CDR2 is FQNEAQ (reference sequence). Trimming removed 5 bases from V and 5 bases from J, with 15 bases in between. CDR3 DNA sequence: TGTGCCAGCAGCCCAGCCCGGGGGAGTACTGAAGCTTTCTTT. Translating gives CASSPARGSTEAFF.

This clone appeared a single time. The chain carries TRBV5-1 and TRBJ2-5; D is undetermined. Trimming stripped 1 base from V and 4 bases from J, with 11 bases between. Germline CDR1 is SGHRS and CDR2 is YFSETQ. This CDR3 contains 14 residues. In DNA, the CDR3 is TGCGCCAGCAGCTTGAGTCAGGTCGCAGAGACCCAGTACTTC. It translates to CASSLSQVAETQYF.

CDR3: CASSLGPPRGTNEKLFF. CDR3 nucleotides: TGTGCCAGCAGCTTAGGCCCCCCCAGGGGGACTAATGAAAAACTGTTTTTT. This chain links TRBV11-2 with TRBJ1-4, with 7 bases fitting TRBD1. CDR1 and CDR2 from the germline V gene are SGHAT and FQNNGV. The length of the CDR3 is 17 residues. V was clipped by 1 base and J by 2 bases; unmatched bases: 7.

V gene TRBV4-1 combines with J gene TRBJ2-7; tentative D call: TRBD1 (8 bases). Germline values: CDR1 MGHRA, CDR2 YSYEKL. The V and J ends lost 3 bases and 2 bases respectively, with 14 bases between them. The CDR3 totals 15 residues. The CDR3 DNA reads as TGCGCCAGCAGCCACGGACAGGGAGGGACCTACGAGCAGTACTTC. Translation gives CASSHGQGGTYEQYF.

A few counts support this clone. V is TRBV11-2 and J is TRBJ2-5; 15 bases agree with TRBD2. Germline V CDR1 and CDR2: SGHAT, FQNNGV. V gave up 5 bases and J gave up 5 bases; unmatched junction bases: 9. The CDR3 sequence is 17 residues long. CDR3 loop: CASSGGLAGGSGETQYF. The DNA of the CDR3 is TGTGCCAGCAGCGGGGGACTAGCGGGGGGCTCGGGCGAGACCCAGTACTTC. The full variable domain, completed using reference TRBV11-2 and TRBJ2-5, is EAGVAQSPRYKIIEKRQSVAFWCNPISGHATLYWYQQILGQGPKLLIQFQNNGVVDDSQLPKDRFSAERLKGVDSTLKIQPAKLEDSAVYLCASSGGLAGGSGETQYFGPGTRLLVL.

V usage is TRBV7-2 and J usage is TRBJ2-1; 7 positions match TRBD2. The CDR3 consists of 14 residues. Germline assignment: CDR1 SGHTA and CDR2 FQGNSA. V gave up 0 bases and J gave up 4 bases; unmatched junction bases: 0. The CDR3 spells CASSLAGGYNEQFF. CDR3 DNA: TGTGCCAGCAGCTTAGCGGGGGGGTACAATGAGCAGTTCTTC.

To note about this clone: This same CDR3 is encoded by further DNA sequences in the sample. The chain has TRBV19 and TRBJ2-3; D is undetermined. CDR3 size: 13 residues. Trimming shortened V by 3 bases and J by 1 base, and 5 bases separated the two germline ends. CDR1 and CDR2 (germline): LNHDA, SQIVND (reference sequence). This CDR3 reads CASSMSGTDTQYF. DNA of the CDR3: TGTGCCAGTAGTATGAGCGGCACAGATACGCAGTATTTT.

The rearrangement links TRBV7-9 to TRBJ2-1; TRBD1 agrees at 7 bases. The V gene end was trimmed by 4 bases and the J gene end by 3 bases; junction bases not matched to a gene: 9. CDR1 is SEHNR, CDR2 FQNEAQ, per germline (reference sequence). The CDR3 runs 16 residues. Here the CDR3 DNA reads TGTGCCAGCAGCTCAGGACAGGCAACTAACTACAATGAGCAGTTCTTC. Protein: CASSSGQATNYNEQFF.

The chain combines TRBV18 with TRBJ1-4; 9 bases match TRBD1. This CDR3 has 15 residues. Germline lookup yields CDR1 KGHSH and CDR2 LQKENI. V dropped 3 bases and J dropped 2; count of bases not matched to a gene: 1. CDR3 region: CASSPGTGTNEKLFF. The CDR3 DNA is TGTGCCAGCTCACCTGGGACAGGGACTAATGAAAAACTGTTTTTT.

This chain connects TRBV9 to TRBJ1-2, with D unresolved. CDR1 is SGDLS, CDR2 YYNGEE, per germline. V was shortened by 4 bases and J by 5 bases, with 15 bases between the two germline ends. The CDR3 consists of 14 residues. CDR3 protein: CASSSRGQSYGYTF. The CDR3 coding sequence is TGTGCCAGCAGCTCCCGTGGGCAGTCATATGGCTACACCTTC.

The gene calls are TRBV11-3 and TRBJ2-1, with 11 nucleotides matching TRBD1. Trimming took 1 base from V and 1 from J; bases not matched to a gene: 6. Germline loops: CDR1 SGHNT, CDR2 YENEEA. The CDR3 contains 18 residues. CDR3 nucleotide sequence: TGTGCCAGCAGCTTAGGAACCGGGACAGGGGGTTCCTACAATGAGCAGTTCTTC. Protein product: CASSLGTGTGGSYNEQFF.